The 28 T cell receptor beta chains reported below all come from one sample, sequenced in a study of beta chain features in type 1 diabetes. All of the isolated RNA was reverse transcribed, so expressed TCRB transcripts were sequenced. Profiling relied on immunoSEQ multiplex PCR, and the TCRdb table lists in-frame clones only, not all of them. The table has 900,000 or so clones, 15% to 20% seen once. The source material was naive CD4+ T cells from blood. The receptors come from a woman between 18 and 30 years old in good health.

This clone was seen a few times. The chain combines TRBV28 with TRBJ2-1, with D perhaps TRBD2 (6 bases). In germline, CDR1 is MDHEN, CDR2 SYDVKM. This CDR3 has 15 amino acids. V shed 3 bases and J shed 3 bases, with 12 bases lying between them. CDR3 coding DNA: TGTGCCAGCAGTTTTCCGGGACTCCTCTACAATGAGCAGTTCTTC. It specifies CASSFPGLLYNEQFF. The variable domain in full, completed from reference TRBV28 and TRBJ2-1, reads DVKVTQSSRYLVKRTGEKVFLECVQDMDHENMFWYRQDPGLGLRLIYFSYDVKMKEKGDIPEGYSVSREKKERFSLILESASTNQTSMYLCASSFPGLLYNEQFFGPGTRLTVL.

The chain employs TRBV7-2 and TRBJ2-7; TRBD1 aligns across 7 bases. V trimming: 4 bases; J trimming: 6 bases; junction bases outside the gene matches: 9. The CDR3 runs to 14 residues. Germline V gives CDR1 SGHTA, CDR2 FQGNSA. CDR3 residues: CASSSYWTGREQYF. CDR3 nucleotides: TGTGCCAGCAGCTCGTACTGGACAGGCCGCGAGCAGTACTTC.

Only a few counts were recorded for this clone. The V call is TRBV11-2, the J call TRBJ2-7, with 12 nucleotides matching TRBD2. Germline V gene lookup returns CDR1 SGHAT and CDR2 FQNNGV. The V segment lost 5 bases and the J segment 7 bases; nucleotides outside the gene matches: 6. The CDR3 sequence is 14 residues long. CDR3 DNA sequence: TGTGCCAGCAGCCGGACTAGCGGGAAAAGGGAGCAGTACTTC. Its protein is CASSRTSGKREQYF.

This clone was seen a handful of times. The rearrangement uses TRBV15 and TRBJ2-7, with TRBD1 matching over 7 bases. CDR3 length: 17 residues. Trimming took 0 bases from V and 0 from J; bases not matched to a gene: 8. Germline loops: CDR1 LNHNV, CDR2 YYDKDF (reference sequence). CDR3 DNA sequence: TGTGCCACCAGCAGAGATCATTTCCCAGGGGGCTCCTACGAGCAGTACTTC. Protein sequence: CATSRDHFPGGSYEQYF.

The chain combines TRBV7-8 with TRBJ2-3; 7 nucleotides align to TRBD1. Germline V gene data show CDR1 as SGHVS and CDR2 as FQNEAQ. V shed 2 bases and J 3 bases; nucleotides not matched to a gene: 11. This CDR3 region has 17 residues. The CDR3 loop reads CASSLRTTRGRTDTQYF. CDR3 DNA sequence: TGTGCCAGCAGCTTAAGGACGACAAGGGGGCGAACAGATACGCAGTATTTT.

The rearrangement links TRBV7-2 to TRBJ2-2; 14 bases agree with TRBD2. V dropped 4 bases and J dropped 5; count of bases not matched to a gene: 3. The germline V gene has CDR1 SGHTA and CDR2 FQGNSA. The CDR3 totals 16 residues. This CDR3 is CASSSRTSGRTGELFF. Written as DNA, the CDR3 is TGTGCCAGCAGCTCCCGGACTAGCGGGAGGACCGGGGAGCTGTTTTTT.

In this sample, this clone turned up a few times. The chain couples TRBV28 to TRBJ2-5, with D perhaps being TRBD1 or TRBD2 (5 bases each). Per the germline V gene, CDR1 is MDHEN and CDR2 is SYDVKM. The CDR3 length is 13 residues. The V end lost 9 bases, the J end lost 0 bases, and 11 bases lay between the germline ends. The CDR3 loop reads CASGDENQETQYF. The CDR3 DNA reads as TGTGCCAGTGGGGACGAAAACCAAGAGACCCAGTACTTC.

This clone was observed a few times. V gene TRBV5-4 combines with J gene TRBJ2-7; 7 bases fit TRBD1. This CDR3 has 15 residues. Unmatched junction bases numbered 10, after V lost 0 bases and J lost 7 bases. Germline assignment: CDR1 SGHNT and CDR2 YYREEE (reference sequence). This chain's CDR3 is CASSLAGTDIREQYF. For the CDR3, the DNA is TGTGCCAGCAGCTTGGCGGGGACAGACATCAGGGAGCAGTACTTC.

This clone was counted a few times. The rearrangement joins TRBV7-2 to TRBJ2-5; D might be TRBD1 (6 bases). V lost 5 bases and J lost 2, with 9 bases in between. The CDR3 extends over 13 amino acids. Per the germline V gene, CDR1 is SGHTA and CDR2 is FQGNSA. The chain's CDR3 is CASSPTGQETQYF. The CDR3 DNA sequence: TGTGCCAGCAGCCCGACAGGACAAGAGACCCAGTACTTC.

This clone was detected only a few times. The genes are TRBV4-2 and TRBJ2-7; 10 bases align to TRBD2. In germline, CDR1 is LGHNA, CDR2 YNFKEQ. After removal of 0 bases from V and 9 bases from J, the junction contained 11 bases not matched to a gene. The CDR3 is made up of 16 amino acids. The CDR3 DNA follows: TGTGCCAGCAGCCAAGATCGTCTAGCGGGAGAGTCAGTGCAGTACTTC. Amino acid sequence: CASSQDRLAGESVQYF.

The genes are TRBV6-5 and TRBJ1-1; D is ambiguous. Germline lookup yields CDR1 MNHEY and CDR2 SVGAGI. V shed 8 bases and J shed 5 bases, with 9 bases lying between them. The CDR3 contains 11 residues. CDR3 sequence reads: CASLTRTEAFF. CDR3 nucleotide sequence: TGTGCCAGCCTAACAAGGACTGAAGCTTTCTTT.

The chain combines TRBV6-5 with TRBJ2-1; 12 bases align to TRBD2. CDR3 length: 15 residues. CDR1 MNHEY and CDR2 SVGAGI come from the germline V gene. The V segment lost 0 bases and the J segment 7 bases; nucleotides outside the gene matches: 1. The DNA of the CDR3 is TGTGCCAGCAGTTACTCGACTAGCGGGAGAAATGAGCAGTTCTTC. The encoded protein is CASSYSTSGRNEQFF.

This rearrangement joins TRBV9 to TRBJ2-1, with 9 bases matching TRBD2. Germline trimming cut 0 bases from V and 8 bases from J; bases unmatched to any gene: 6. This CDR3 region has 15 residues. The germline V gene has CDR1 SGDLS and CDR2 YYNGEE. Here the CDR3 DNA reads TGTGCCAGCAGCGTAGGAGCGGGAGGTGCCTATGAGCAGTTCTTC. Its translation is CASSVGAGGAYEQFF.

The CDR3 DNA reads as TGCGCCAGCAGCTTGTCGCGAGGGACCAGTCAAGAGACCCAGTACTTC. This encodes CASSLSRGTSQETQYF. The chain is built from TRBV5-1 and TRBJ2-5; D could derive from TRBD1 or TRBD2 (5 bases each). CDR1 and CDR2 (germline): SGHRS, YFSETQ. The CDR3 is made up of 16 amino acids. The V end lost 1 base, the J end lost 2 bases, and 15 bases lay between the germline ends.

This clone turned up a few times. The chain has TRBV5-1 and TRBJ2-1; 12 bases are shared with TRBD2. This CDR3 contains 15 residues. V dropped 7 bases and J dropped 6; count of bases not matched to a gene: 8. Germline V gene sequence: CDR1 SGHRS, CDR2 YFSETQ. The chain's CDR3 is CASGLAGGSPNEQFF. For the CDR3, the DNA is TGCGCCAGCGGCCTAGCGGGAGGGTCCCCCAATGAGCAGTTCTTC. Full variable domain (missing parts from reference TRBV5-1 and TRBJ2-1): KAGVTQTPRYLIKTRGQQVTLSCSPISGHRSVSWYQQTPGQGLQFLFEYFSETQRNKGNFPGRFSGRQFSNSRSEMNVSTLELGDSALYLCASGLAGGSPNEQFFGPGTRLTVL.

J is TRBJ1-1 and V is TRBV20-1; no firm D call. Germline lookup yields CDR1 DFQATT and CDR2 SNEGSKA (reference sequence). Trimming took off 3 bases at V and 10 bases at J, with 12 bases between the two ends. CDR3 size: 11 residues. CDR3 loop: CSASFRVGAFF. The CDR3 region has the DNA TGCAGTGCTAGTTTCCGGGTCGGAGCTTTCTTT.

This clone was picked up a small number of times. The V call is TRBV5-5, the J call TRBJ2-7, with 9 bases lining up with TRBD1. The CDR3 contains 13 residues. The V gene's germline CDR1 is SGHKS and CDR2 YYEKEE (reference sequence). V was clipped by 5 bases and J by 3 bases; unmatched bases: 3. Here the CDR3 DNA reads TGTGCCAGCAGAGGACAGGGGAACTACGAGCAGTACTTC. Residues: CASRGQGNYEQYF.

This chain uses TRBV5-1 with TRBJ2-7; a weak D match, TRBD2 (6 bases). The CDR3 is 16 residues long. Trimming removed 1 base from V and 2 bases from J, with 16 bases in between. Germline loops: CDR1 SGHRS, CDR2 YFSETQ. The CDR3 region is CASSLYSRDLTYEQYF. Here the CDR3 DNA reads TGCGCCAGCAGCTTGTACAGCCGGGACTTAACCTACGAGCAGTACTTC.

A few counts support this clone. The V call is TRBV28, the J call TRBJ2-1, with unresolved D. Per the germline V gene, CDR1 is MDHEN and CDR2 is SYDVKM. The CDR3 has 16 amino acids. Trimming removed 6 bases at V and 0 bases at J, with 15 bases between. The CDR3, as DNA: TGTGCCAGCAGGCAAAGCAGCGCGAGCTCCTACAATGAGCAGTTCTTC. It yields the protein CASRQSSASSYNEQFF.

The table lists this clone with a few counts. The chain joins TRBV6-1 to TRBJ2-5, with a tentative D call TRBD1 (6 bases). Looked up from germline, CDR1 is MNHNS and CDR2 is SASEGT. This CDR3 comprises 15 residues. V was trimmed by 4 bases and J by 4 bases, leaving 16 bases between them. Here the CDR3 DNA reads TGTGCCAGCAGTGGTCCCAATGACAGGCGAGAGACCCAGTACTTC. Its translation is CASSGPNDRRETQYF.

This chain uses TRBV7-3 with TRBJ2-2, with TRBD1 as a possible D gene (6 bases). The CDR3 consists of 15 residues. V lost 4 bases and J 5 bases, leaving 14 bases between the germline ends. The germline gives CDR1 SGHTA, CDR2 FQGTGA. The CDR3, as DNA: TGTGCCAGCAGCTCTACCCGCAGGGGAACCGGGGAGCTGTTTTTT. Protein: CASSSTRRGTGELFF.

There are a few counts of this clone. The chain joins TRBV18 to TRBJ1-5, with a weak D call TRBD1 (6 bases). CDR3 length: 16 residues. Germline CDR1 reads KGHSH; CDR2 reads LQKENI. Deletions cut 3 bases from V and 3 bases from J, with 15 bases between. The CDR3 DNA sequence: TGTGCCAGCTCACCTTTTGACCGACAGGTCAATCAGCCCCAGCATTTT. Translating it yields CASSPFDRQVNQPQHF.

In this sample, this clone turned up a few times. This sequence joins TRBV6-1 and TRBJ2-1; 7 positions agree with TRBD2. Germline V gene data show CDR1 as MNHNS and CDR2 as SASEGT. The CDR3 extends over 13 amino acids. V lost 6 bases to trimming and J lost 6 bases; unmatched junction nucleotides: 5. The CDR3 loop is CASRRGSPNEQFF. In nucleotides, the CDR3 is TGTGCCAGCAGGCGGGGGTCTCCCAATGAGCAGTTCTTC.

The table lists this clone with a count of one. This chain links TRBV4-2 with TRBJ2-2, with a tentative D call TRBD2 (6 bases). Trimming removed 4 bases from V and 0 bases from J, with 15 bases in between. This CDR3 is built from 17 residues. Germline V lookup: CDR1 LGHNA, CDR2 YNFKEQ. CDR3 sequence (DNA): TGTGCCAGCAGCCTACGCGGGACCAACGCGAACACCGGGGAGCTGTTTTTT. Its translation is CASSLRGTNANTGELFF.

This clone was picked up a small number of times. Other DNA sequences within the sample encode an identical CDR3. The rearrangement links TRBV6-5 to TRBJ1-1; 7 nucleotides align to TRBD1. The CDR3 covers 13 residues. Germline trimming cut 5 bases from V and 1 base from J; bases unmatched to any gene: 1. Germline CDR1 MNHEY, CDR2 SVGAGI. In DNA form, the CDR3 reads TGTGCCAGCAGTGGGACAGCGAACACTGAAGCTTTCTTT. Translated, it gives CASSGTANTEAFF.

CDR3 bases: TGTGCCAGCAGTGCCTGGGGGAGGAAGACCCAGTACTTC. Amino acid sequence: CASSAWGRKTQYF. This sequence joins TRBV2 and TRBJ2-5; D might be TRBD2 (6 bases). The length of the CDR3 is 13 residues. Germline values: CDR1 SNHLY, CDR2 FYNNEI. V lost 4 bases and J 6 bases, leaving 12 bases between the germline ends.

The DNA of the CDR3 is TGTGCCAGCAGCTATGACGCATACAATGAGCAGTTCTTC. Translating it yields CASSYDAYNEQFF. The V gene is TRBV7-2, the J gene TRBJ2-1, with no clear D. V was shortened by 4 bases and J by 4 bases, with 8 bases between the two germline ends. This CDR3 is built from 13 residues. Germline CDR1 reads SGHTA; CDR2 reads FQGNSA.

This clone was picked up a small number of times. The chain combines TRBV21-1 with TRBJ2-7; the table's D gene call, TRBD1, was not cross checked with the DNA. TRBV21-1 is an annotated pseudogene. The CDR3 runs 16 residues. CDR3 sequence: CASSNTLRWAPYEQYF. The DNA of the CDR3 is TGTGCCAGCAGCAACACGCTAAGGTGGGCCCCCTACGAGCAGTACTTC.